Following are 13 T cell receptor beta chains from one sample sequenced in a study of T cell responses to AZD1222 COVID-19 vaccine. Clones were read by immunoSEQ multiplex PCR, and TCRdb kept only the in-frame ones, dropping some. This table has approximately 170,000 clones, 75% to 90% appearing once. Sequencing used peripheral blood, obtained on day 0 of AZD1222 vaccination. The receptors shown here come from an adult in good health.

This clone appeared a single time. V and J are TRBV18 and TRBJ1-3, with TRBD1 matching over 8 bases. V lost 2 bases and J lost 2; bases outside the gene matches: 5. CDR3 length: 16 residues. From germline, CDR1 is KGHSH and CDR2 LQKENI. The CDR3 bases are TGTGCCAGCTCACCAAGCGGGACAGGCCCTGGAAACACCATATATTTT. Translated, it gives CASSPSGTGPGNTIYF.

The gene calls are TRBV19 and TRBJ1-2; 10 bases line up with TRBD1. The germline V gene encodes CDR1 LNHDA and CDR2 SQIVND (reference sequence). This CDR3 is built from 17 residues. The J segment lost 3 bases and the V segment lost 6 bases, leaving 13 bases of the junction unmatched. The CDR3 DNA reads TGTGCCAGTAGAGCCCGGACAGGGGGTGAGGAGGACTATGGCTACACCTTC. It yields the protein CASRARTGGEEDYGYTF.

The CDR3 sequence: CAYTPRDISNQPQHF. The CDR3 bases are TGTGCCTATACGCCCCGGGACATTAGCAATCAGCCCCAGCATTTT. This chain connects TRBV27 to TRBJ1-5; D might be TRBD1 (6 bases). The CDR3 extends over 15 amino acids. Germline CDR1 MNHEY, CDR2 SMNVEV (reference sequence). Trimming took 11 bases from V and 0 from J, leaving 17 bases between them.

This clone has only one observation. The chain is built from TRBV18 and TRBJ2-2; D perhaps matches TRBD1 (6 bases). V dropped 0 bases and J dropped 7 bases, with 15 bases sitting between them. Germline CDR1 and CDR2: KGHSH and LQKENI. The CDR3 has 16 residues. The CDR3 DNA reads as TGTGCCAGCTCACCACCATTACAGGGTGGCATCGGGGAGCTGTTTTTT. Amino acids: CASSPPLQGGIGELFF.

The chain carries TRBV7-2 and TRBJ2-7; 10 bases map to TRBD1. The CDR3 contains 16 residues. Per the germline V gene, CDR1 is SGHTA and CDR2 is FQGNSA. The J segment lost 6 bases and the V segment lost 3 bases, leaving 11 bases of the junction unmatched. CDR3 in amino acids: CASSLRGTGENREQYF. The CDR3 nucleotides are TGTGCCAGCAGCTTGAGGGGGACAGGGGAGAATCGCGAGCAGTACTTC.

This clone was seen more than once but under ten times. The genes are TRBV9 and TRBJ2-5, with D perhaps matching TRBD2 (5 bases). The V and J ends lost 0 bases and 3 bases respectively, with 12 bases between them. The CDR3 totals 15 residues. CDR1 SGDLS and CDR2 YYNGEE come from the germline V gene. This CDR3 is CASSVVSRGEETQYF. The CDR3 bases are TGTGCCAGCAGCGTAGTGTCCCGGGGAGAAGAGACCCAGTACTTC.

The chain carries TRBV19 and TRBJ2-3; 10 positions match TRBD2. CDR3 size: 16 residues. CDR1 LNHDA and CDR2 SQIVND come from the germline V gene (reference sequence). V lost 2 bases, J lost 2 bases, and 4 bases stayed unmatched. CDR3 region: CASSIKLAGDTDTQYF. CDR3 coding DNA: TGTGCCAGTAGTATAAAGCTAGCGGGGGACACAGATACGCAGTATTTT.

This clone was observed once. This rearrangement joins TRBV12-2 to TRBJ1-2; no DNA check was done on the table's D call, TRBD1. TRBV12-2 is designated a pseudogene. The CDR3 is 15 amino acids. CDR3 coding DNA: TGTGCAAGTCGCTTAGAGGGGGCGGCTAACTATGGCTACACCTTC. Residues: CASRLEGAANYGYTF.

The rearrangement uses TRBV15 and TRBJ2-7; TRBD2 is a possible D gene (5 bases). The CDR3 has 14 residues. Germline CDR1 reads LNHNV; CDR2 reads YYDKDF (reference sequence). Trimming removed 1 base at V and 2 bases at J, with 9 bases between. CDR3 nucleotide sequence: TGTGCCACCAGCAGAGGTGGAGGCCCCTACGAGCAGTACTTC. This translates into CATSRGGGPYEQYF.

The CDR3 DNA reads as TGTGCCAGCAGTTACTCGACTGGCCAAGGGGGTACCGGGGAGCTGTTTTTT. Translation: CASSYSTGQGGTGELFF. The chain employs TRBV6-2 or TRBV6-3 and TRBJ2-2, with a weak D call TRBD1 (6 bases). The germline CDR1 and CDR2 sequences are MNHEY and SVGEGT. V lost 0 bases to trimming and J lost 5 bases, with 16 bases between them. The CDR3 consists of 17 residues.

The chain recombines TRBV5-5 with TRBJ1-1; D is possibly TRBD1 (5 bases). The CDR3 is 15 residues long. V gave up 0 bases and J gave up 3 bases, with 12 bases separating them. Germline loops: CDR1 SGHKS, CDR2 YYEKEE (reference sequence). This CDR3 reads CASSLEGMGDTEAFF. In DNA, the CDR3 is TGTGCCAGCAGCTTGGAGGGGATGGGGGACACTGAAGCTTTCTTT.

This chain connects TRBV5-6 to TRBJ1-5; 8 positions match TRBD1. The V gene end was trimmed by 2 bases and the J gene end by 3 bases; junction bases not matched to a gene: 7. Germline loops: CDR1 SGHDT, CDR2 YYEEEE. The CDR3 consists of 16 residues. Here the CDR3 reads CASSFRTGSTNQPQHF. Written as DNA, the CDR3 is TGTGCCAGCAGCTTTCGGACAGGGAGCACCAATCAGCCCCAGCATTTT.

V gene TRBV7-2 combines with J gene TRBJ2-3; D tentatively reads TRBD1 or TRBD2 (7 bases each). CDR1 is SGHTA, CDR2 FQGNSA, per germline. CDR3 length: 17 amino acids. V was cut by 5 bases and J by 2 bases, with 20 bases left in between. The DNA for the CDR3 is TGTGCCAGCAGCCCCAAAGACAGGGAGGGGTACACAGATACGCAGTATTTT. Amino acids: CASSPKDREGYTDTQYF.